This TCR beta chain was sequenced for a study of T-cell memory formation after mild COVID-19. Across the whole study: TCR clusters were mostly donor specific. Study results and limitations: Of the contracting clones, CD4+ ones lay mainly in CM and EM, and CD8+ ones in EMRA. Later expanders leaned CD4+, whereas clones that contracted between day 15 and 85 were balanced CD4/CD8.

With constant-segment primers, 5'RACE yielded cDNA libraries of TCR alpha and TCR beta that carried sample barcodes and UMIs. TCRdb redid the calling of the 5' RACE reads with MiXCR, one entry per CDR3 protein. The sample lists more than 350,000 distinct CDR3 sequences, 15% to 20% seen once, with about a fifth in the top ten. Comments on this clonotype: Antigen unknown.

Germline V gives CDR1 SGHRS, CDR2 YFSETQ. V lost 4 bases to trimming and J lost 5 bases, with 19 bases between them. CDR3 length: 16 residues. Specimen: PBMCs or a T cell subset sorted from them (not recorded which). This receptor was obtained from a young man who had mild COVID-19 (a few samples of this study predate the infection). Cell type and time point are not known. This rearrangement joins TRBV5-1 to TRBJ2-1; possible D gene TRBD1, 6 bases. CDR3 sequence: CASSDVRAGVHNEQFF. In DNA, the CDR3 is TGCGCCAGCAGCGACGTCAGGGCAGGGGTGCACAATGAGCAGTTCTTC.